What follows is one TCR beta chain and its context. The data were taken from a study of blood T cell repertoires in COVID-19. Overall study: Samples taken during acute and convalescent COVID-19 were collected in the United States, Italy and Spain. In each case, the material was cDNA or gDNA derived from T cells, B-cell-depleted T cells, or PBMCs.

This CDR3 contains 14 residues. CDR1 MDHEN and CDR2 SYDVKM come from the germline V gene. Trimming removed 2 bases at V and 0 bases at J, with 8 bases between. Source study methods: Estimates of nucleated cell counts were drawn from the amplification of reference gene primers. Produced via immunoSEQ multiplex PCR; TCRdb's table is partial and in-frame only. V, J and clone size were drawn from that table, and D and trimming were deduced from the DNA. The data show roughly 260,000 clones, approximately 82% seen once. The sequenced material came from peripheral blood. The chain carries TRBV28 and TRBJ2-7; D ambiguous. The origin of this receptor is a woman aged 18-29 years with acute or convalescent COVID-19. CDR3 loop: CASSLVTYSYEQYF. In DNA, the CDR3 is TGTGCCAGCAGTTTAGTGACATACTCCTACGAGCAGTACTTC.